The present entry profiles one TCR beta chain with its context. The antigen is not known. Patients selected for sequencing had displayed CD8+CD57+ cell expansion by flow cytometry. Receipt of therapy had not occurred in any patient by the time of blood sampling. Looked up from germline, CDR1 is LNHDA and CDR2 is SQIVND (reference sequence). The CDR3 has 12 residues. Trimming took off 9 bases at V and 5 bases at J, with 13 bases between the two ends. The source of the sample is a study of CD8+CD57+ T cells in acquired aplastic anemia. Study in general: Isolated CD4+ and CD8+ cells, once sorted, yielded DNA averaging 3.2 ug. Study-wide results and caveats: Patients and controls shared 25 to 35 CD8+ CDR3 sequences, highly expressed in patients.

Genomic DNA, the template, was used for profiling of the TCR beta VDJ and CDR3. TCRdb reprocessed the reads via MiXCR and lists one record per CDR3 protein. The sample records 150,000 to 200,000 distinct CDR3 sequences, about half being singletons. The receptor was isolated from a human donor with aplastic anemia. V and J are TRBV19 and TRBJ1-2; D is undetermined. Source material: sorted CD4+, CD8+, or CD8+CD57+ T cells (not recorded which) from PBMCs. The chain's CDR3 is CASSPPSYGYTF. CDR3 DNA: TGTGCCAGCAGTCCCCCCAGTTATGGCTACACCTTC.